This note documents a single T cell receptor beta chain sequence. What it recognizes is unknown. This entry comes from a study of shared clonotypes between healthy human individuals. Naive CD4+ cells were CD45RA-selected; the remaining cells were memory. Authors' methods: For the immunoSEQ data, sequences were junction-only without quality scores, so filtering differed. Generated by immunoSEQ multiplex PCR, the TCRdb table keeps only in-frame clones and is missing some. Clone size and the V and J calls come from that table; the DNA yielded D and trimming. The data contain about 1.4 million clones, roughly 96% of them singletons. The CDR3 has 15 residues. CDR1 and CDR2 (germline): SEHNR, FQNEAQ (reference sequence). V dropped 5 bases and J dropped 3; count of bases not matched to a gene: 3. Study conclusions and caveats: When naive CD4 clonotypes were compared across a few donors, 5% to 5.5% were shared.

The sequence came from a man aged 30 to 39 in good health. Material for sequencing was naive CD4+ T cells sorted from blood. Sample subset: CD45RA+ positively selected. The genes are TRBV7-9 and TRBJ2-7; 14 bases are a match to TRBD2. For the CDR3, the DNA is TGTGCCAGCAGCATCGGGACTAGCGGGAGCTACGAGCAGTACTTC. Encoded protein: CASSIGTSGSYEQYF.